This TCR beta chain comes out of a study of blood T cell repertoires in COVID-19. Background on the study: PBMCs, B-cell-depleted T cells, or T cells provided the cDNA or gDNA that made up the material.

CDR1 is MNHEY and CDR2 is SVGEGT in the germline V gene. The CDR3 has 15 amino acids. Deletions cut 3 bases from V and 9 bases from J, with 15 bases between. In the authors' methods: Cell counts per sample came from amplifying reference gene primers. Here immunoSEQ multiplex PCR was the method, and the copy in TCRdb shows in-frame clones only, minus some. V and J calls and clone size come straight from that table; D and trimming were deduced from the DNA. The repertoire has about 18,000 clones, approximately 91% of them found once; the top ten carry 16%. The count of this clone is one. The receptor's source is a human donor in a cohort sampled during active COVID-19. The rearrangement joins TRBV6-2 or TRBV6-3 to TRBJ1-6, with D possibly matching TRBD1 (5 bases). Source material: peripheral blood. The CDR3 sequence is CASSYWAWGRSPLHF. Here the CDR3 DNA reads TGTGCCAGCAGTTATTGGGCATGGGGCCGTTCACCCCTCCACTTT.